The clone carrying this T cell receptor beta chain was observed a handful of times. Its antigen is undetermined. The sample belongs to a study of OX40 agonist ivuxolimab in advanced cancers. Study-wide context: A male proportion of about 84% was recorded, with mean age approximately 57 years and range roughly 20 to 85. Notes on the study in general: Nonresponders included some who also had low normalized T-cell clonal expansion. The expanded peripheral T cells' antigen specificity was not determined. Clonal expansion by week 6 occurred in CD4+ and CD8+ blood T cells (at 0.1 to 3.0 mg/kg).

Clones were sequenced by immunoSEQ multiplex PCR, and TCRdb holds only the in-frame ones, with some missing. This sample has 25,000 to 35,000 clones, with roughly 84% found just once. There are 15 residues in the CDR3. V trimming: 3 bases; J trimming: 5 bases; junction bases outside the gene matches: 4. Germline values: CDR1 MRHNA, CDR2 SNTAGT. The source was CD4+ or CD8+ T cells sorted from blood, collected in a trial of the OX40 agonist ivuxolimab. This receptor was taken from an adult with an advanced solid tumor such as melanoma, head and neck, liver or kidney cancer. The J gene is TRBJ2-1, the V gene TRBV6-4; 10 nucleotides line up with TRBD2. CDR3 amino acids: CASSEGAGGNNEQFF. The CDR3 region has the DNA TGTGCCAGCAGTGAAGGAGCGGGAGGGAACAATGAGCAGTTCTTC.